These T cell receptor beta chains were read from a single sample in a study of shared clonotypes between healthy human individuals. Clones were read by immunoSEQ multiplex PCR, and TCRdb kept only the in-frame ones, dropping some. The data show 980,000 or so clones, approximately 76% seen once. The material sequenced was memory CD4+ T cells sorted from blood. The receptors were gathered from a man aged 18 to 29 in good health. Each CDR3 is given with its conserved first and last residue. The order of the fields is J gene, clone size, D gene, V gene, CDR3 DNA, CDR3 protein. D genes are given only for firm matches. Clone size appears in some rows only: once, few, many, or a class for an expanded clone.

J gene: TRBJ1-2; clone size: .; D gene: TRBD1; V gene: TRBV7-2; CDR3 DNA: TGTGCCAGCAGCCCATCGACAGGGGTCTATGGCTACACCTTC; CDR3 protein: CASSPSTGVYGYTF
J gene: TRBJ2-3; clone size: .; D gene: .; V gene: TRBV14; CDR3 DNA: TGTGCCAGCAGCGGGCTAGCAGACACAGATACGCAGTATTTT; CDR3 protein: CASSGLADTDTQYF
J gene: TRBJ1-4; clone size: .; D gene: TRBD1; V gene: TRBV7-9; CDR3 DNA: TGTGCCAGCACCCCAGGGACAGCTAATAATGAAAAACTGTTTTTT; CDR3 protein: CASTPGTANNEKLFF
J gene: TRBJ2-7; clone size: .; D gene: .; V gene: TRBV19; CDR3 DNA: TGTGCCAGTAGCCAGGGGGTAGCGGGCCGCTACGAGCAGTACTTC; CDR3 protein: CASSQGVAGRYEQYF
J gene: TRBJ2-1; clone size: few; D gene: .; V gene: TRBV5-1; CDR3 DNA: TGCGCCAGCAGCCAACTAGGTCGAACCTCCTACAATGAGCAGTTCTTC; CDR3 protein: CASSQLGRTSYNEQFF
J gene: TRBJ1-3; clone size: .; D gene: .; V gene: TRBV5-1; CDR3 DNA: TGCGCCAGCAGGAGGGTAACGGGGAGCTCTGGAAACACCATATATTTT; CDR3 protein: CASRRVTGSSGNTIYF
J gene: TRBJ1-2; clone size: .; D gene: .; V gene: TRBV12-1; CDR3 DNA: TGTGCCAGCAGCGGCATCTGTCACTATGGCTACACCTTC; CDR3 protein: CASSGICHYGYTF
J gene: TRBJ2-7; clone size: .; D gene: .; V gene: TRBV4-3; CDR3 DNA: TGCGCCAGCAGCCAAGGGGCCAGCACCTACGAGCAGTACTTC; CDR3 protein: CASSQGASTYEQYF
J gene: TRBJ2-3; clone size: .; D gene: TRBD2; V gene: TRBV14; CDR3 DNA: TGTGCCAGCAGCCAAGGCCTTTTAGCGGGAGCTCGCACAGATACGCAGTATTTT; CDR3 protein: CASSQGLLAGARTDTQYF
J gene: TRBJ2-3; clone size: .; D gene: TRBD2; V gene: TRBV5-4; CDR3 DNA: TGTGCCAGTTCGGGACTACCTAGCACAGATACGCAGTATTTT; CDR3 protein: CASSGLPSTDTQYF
J gene: TRBJ2-7; clone size: .; D gene: .; V gene: TRBV18; CDR3 DNA: TGTGCCAGCTCGCGGGCGGAAGGGCCCTACGAGCAGTACTTC; CDR3 protein: CASSRAEGPYEQYF
J gene: TRBJ2-3; clone size: .; D gene: TRBD2; V gene: TRBV6-1; CDR3 DNA: TGTGCCAGCAGCCCAGCGGGAGCTGGAGATACGCAGTATTTT; CDR3 protein: CASSPAGAGDTQYF
J gene: TRBJ2-2; clone size: .; D gene: TRBD2; V gene: TRBV7-9; CDR3 DNA: TGTGCCAGCAGCCAGACTAGCGGGAGTACCGGGGAGCTGTTTTTT; CDR3 protein: CASSQTSGSTGELFF
J gene: TRBJ1-5; clone size: .; D gene: .; V gene: TRBV6-5; CDR3 DNA: TGTGCCAGCAGAGCGGACGGAACCCAGCATTTT; CDR3 protein: CASRADGTQHF
J gene: TRBJ2-7; clone size: .; D gene: TRBD1; V gene: TRBV5-4; CDR3 DNA: TGTGCCAGCAGCCAAACCGGGACAGGAAAATTTGGGCAGTACTTC; CDR3 protein: CASSQTGTGKFGQYF
J gene: TRBJ2-1; clone size: .; D gene: .; V gene: TRBV19; CDR3 DNA: TGTGCCAGAACACGAGATGCTAAATGGCGGTTCTTC; CDR3 protein: CARTRDAKWRFF
J gene: TRBJ1-2; clone size: .; D gene: .; V gene: TRBV5-4; CDR3 DNA: TGTGCCAGCAGCTTGGCGGGCCCCGAAGTCTACACCTTC; CDR3 protein: CASSLAGPEVYTF
J gene: TRBJ2-3; clone size: .; D gene: TRBD1; V gene: TRBV10-2; CDR3 DNA: TGCGCCAGCAGGACAGGGCGCACAGATACGCAGTATTTT; CDR3 protein: CASRTGRTDTQYF
J gene: TRBJ1-5; clone size: few; D gene: TRBD1; V gene: TRBV18; CDR3 DNA: TGTGCCAGCTCACCAGGAGCAGGGGGCGGTCAGCCCCAGCATTTT; CDR3 protein: CASSPGAGGGQPQHF
J gene: TRBJ1-6; clone size: .; D gene: .; V gene: TRBV5-4; CDR3 DNA: TGTGCCACCTCGGGGGTAACAGGGCGAACGTATAATTCACCCCTCCACTTT; CDR3 protein: CATSGVTGRTYNSPLHF
J gene: TRBJ2-7; clone size: few; D gene: TRBD2; V gene: TRBV10-3; CDR3 DNA: TGTGCCATCAGTGCAATAGCGGGGAGCTACGAGCAGTACTTC; CDR3 protein: CAISAIAGSYEQYF
J gene: TRBJ1-1; clone size: .; D gene: TRBD1; V gene: TRBV27; CDR3 DNA: TGTGCCAGCAGTCCCCGGACAGGAACTATGAACACTGAAGCTTTCTTT; CDR3 protein: CASSPRTGTMNTEAFF
J gene: TRBJ1-6; clone size: .; D gene: .; V gene: TRBV5-6; CDR3 DNA: TGTGCCAGCAGCTTGGGAGTGAATTCACCCCTCCACTTT; CDR3 protein: CASSLGVNSPLHF
J gene: TRBJ2-5; clone size: few; D gene: .; V gene: TRBV19; CDR3 DNA: TGTGCCAGTAGTAAGAGAGTACGAGAGACCCAGTACTTC; CDR3 protein: CASSKRVRETQYF
J gene: TRBJ2-3; clone size: .; D gene: TRBD2; V gene: TRBV28; CDR3 DNA: TGTGCCAGCAGTCTAACCTCCTCGCTAGGCGGGAGAACAGATACGCAGTATTTT; CDR3 protein: CASSLTSSLGGRTDTQYF
J gene: TRBJ1-5; clone size: .; D gene: .; V gene: TRBV4-3; CDR3 DNA: TGCGCCAGCAGCCAAGAGAGAAATCAGCCCCAGCATTTT; CDR3 protein: CASSQERNQPQHF
J gene: TRBJ1-2; clone size: .; D gene: .; V gene: TRBV4-1; CDR3 DNA: TGCGCCAGCAGCCAAGATTTGGCCCGGGGCTATGGCTACACCTTC; CDR3 protein: CASSQDLARGYGYTF
J gene: TRBJ2-1; clone size: .; D gene: TRBD1; V gene: TRBV5-4; CDR3 DNA: TGTGCCAGCAGCCGACAGGGGGTGGGGGACAATGAGCAGTTCTTC; CDR3 protein: CASSRQGVGDNEQFF
J gene: TRBJ1-1; clone size: .; D gene: TRBD1; V gene: TRBV19; CDR3 DNA: TGTGCCAGTAGTACCGGACAGGGAACAGAAGCTTTCTTT; CDR3 protein: CASSTGQGTEAFF
J gene: TRBJ2-7; clone size: .; D gene: TRBD1; V gene: TRBV4-1; CDR3 DNA: TGCGCCAGCAGCCAAGATCCGGGACAGACCTACGAGCAGTACTTC; CDR3 protein: CASSQDPGQTYEQYF
J gene: TRBJ2-6; clone size: few; D gene: .; V gene: TRBV6-4; CDR3 DNA: TGTGCCAGCAGTGACAGTAACGTCCTGACTTTC; CDR3 protein: CASSDSNVLTF
J gene: TRBJ2-3; clone size: .; D gene: .; V gene: TRBV6-1; CDR3 DNA: TGTGCCAGCAGTGAAGAACTAGCTCTAGATACGCAGTATTTT; CDR3 protein: CASSEELALDTQYF
J gene: TRBJ2-3; clone size: .; D gene: .; V gene: TRBV4-1; CDR3 DNA: TGCGCCAGCAGCCAAGATAAGGGCCGTCAGGCGCAGTATTTT; CDR3 protein: CASSQDKGRQAQYF
J gene: TRBJ2-1; clone size: .; D gene: .; V gene: TRBV7-9; CDR3 DNA: TGTGCCAGCAGCTTACTGGGTAGGGATGAGCAGTTCTTC; CDR3 protein: CASSLLGRDEQFF
J gene: TRBJ2-4; clone size: .; D gene: .; V gene: TRBV2; CDR3 DNA: TGTGCCAGCAGTACTCGCAAGGACAACATTCAGTACTTC; CDR3 protein: CASSTRKDNIQYF
J gene: TRBJ2-4; clone size: .; D gene: .; V gene: TRBV5-1; CDR3 DNA: TGCGCCAGCAGCGCAGAACTAGCCAAAAACATTCAGTACTTC; CDR3 protein: CASSAELAKNIQYF
J gene: TRBJ2-5; clone size: .; D gene: .; V gene: TRBV11-2; CDR3 DNA: TGTGCCAGCAGCGTCGGACGGAATATCGAGACCCAGTACTTC; CDR3 protein: CASSVGRNIETQYF
J gene: TRBJ1-2; clone size: .; D gene: .; V gene: TRBV28; CDR3 DNA: TGTGCCAGCAGTTTACGTTCAGGGTCTGGCTACACCTTC; CDR3 protein: CASSLRSGSGYTF